These 29 T cell receptor beta chains originate from one sample sequenced in a study of blood T cells in healthy people across ages (dated by TCRdb to about 2015). Library preparation was by 5' RACE. This sample was sequenced with an Illumina HiSeq 2500. A second roughly 6 to 12 cycle PCR used a sample-barcoded 5' primer and a J-beta primer mix. TCRdb reran the public reads through fastp at Q25 and MiXCR, keeping productive beta chains. Entries that share a CDR3 protein sequence are merged under the most common genes and DNA. The sample table lists around 800,000 distinct CDR3 sequences, around 24% of them with a count of one. Around 3% of the sample is in the top ten clones. This sample was also put to use in a study of T cells of mothers and their children.

The sequencing input was blood. These receptors came from a boy between 10 and 17 years old in good health.

This clonotype was observed a handful of times. The chain uses TRBV20-1 and TRBJ2-5; 7 bases map to TRBD2. Per germline, CDR1 DFQATT and CDR2 SNEGSKA (reference sequence). J was trimmed by 5 bases and V by 6 bases; bases with no gene match: 6. The CDR3 extends over 12 amino acids. The CDR3 protein is CSATGGRETQYF. In DNA, the CDR3 is TGCAGTGCGACGGGGGGACGGGAGACCCAGTACTTC.

The chain joins TRBV14 to TRBJ2-7, with 7 positions matching TRBD2. The CDR3 loop spans 14 amino acids. CDR1 and CDR2 from the germline V gene are SGHDN and FVKESK. The ends lost 0 bases at V and 6 bases at J; junction bases unmatched: 5. The DNA for the CDR3 is TGTGCCAGCAGCCAAGATTTGACTAGCATCGAGCAGTACTTC. This codes for CASSQDLTSIEQYF. Complete variable domain (other parts from reference TRBV14 and TRBJ2-7): EAGVTQFPSHSVIEKGQTVTLRCDPISGHDNLYWYRRVMGKEIKFLLHFVKESKQDESGMPNNRFLAERTGGTYSTLKVQPAELEDSGVYFCASSQDLTSIEQYFGPGTRLTVT.

This CDR3 is CASSPDRSNTGELFF. The CDR3 nucleotides are TGTGCCAGCAGCCCGGACCGTTCGAACACCGGGGAGCTGTTTTTT. The chain carries TRBV7-3 and TRBJ2-2; D gene unclear. The CDR3 runs 15 residues. Germline V gives CDR1 SGHTA, CDR2 FQGTGA. V lost 5 bases, J lost 0 bases, and 10 bases lay in between.

This clonotype is a singleton in its sample. This sequence joins TRBV12-3 or TRBV12-4 and TRBJ1-2, with D possibly matching TRBD1 (6 bases). Trimming shortened V by 5 bases and J by 3 bases, and 10 bases separated the two germline ends. The CDR3 is 13 amino acids. CDR3 sequence: CASSVGQHYGYTF. The CDR3 DNA follows: TGTGCCAGCAGTGTCGGACAGCACTATGGCTACACCTTC.

The chain links TRBV7-9 to TRBJ2-5; 9 nucleotides agree with TRBD1. Germline V gives CDR1 SEHNR, CDR2 FQNEAQ (reference sequence). The CDR3 sequence is 14 residues long. Trimming at V came to 6 bases and at J to 4 bases, leaving 6 bases not matched to a gene. CDR3: CASRDTGGRETQYF. The DNA of the CDR3 is TGTGCCAGCAGGGATACAGGGGGCAGAGAGACCCAGTACTTC.

There are a few counts of this clonotype. V is TRBV5-1 and J is TRBJ2-5, with D tentatively TRBD2 (7 bases). This CDR3 is built from 16 residues. V shed 4 bases and J shed 7 bases, with 23 bases lying between them. Germline lookup yields CDR1 SGHRS and CDR2 YFSETQ. The CDR3 is CASSAGTGGGPATQYF. The CDR3 DNA sequence: TGCGCCAGCAGCGCGGGGACTGGCGGGGGCCCAGCGACCCAGTACTTC. The full variable domain, its missing parts supplied by reference TRBV5-1 and TRBJ2-5, is KAGVTQTPRYLIKTRGQQVTLSCSPISGHRSVSWYQQTPGQGLQFLFEYFSETQRNKGNFPGRFSGRQFSNSRSEMNVSTLELGDSALYLCASSAGTGGGPATQYFGPGTRLLVL.

The chain combines TRBV4-2 with TRBJ2-5; no clear D. The J call is in doubt because the DNA end fits TRBJ2-1 better. Germline lookup yields CDR1 LGHNA and CDR2 YNFKEQ. The CDR3 runs to 15 residues. The CDR3 here is CASSPGPGLNNEQFF. The CDR3 nucleotides read TGTGCCAGCAGCCCCGGCCCCGGGCTTAACAATGAGCAGTTCTTC.

The rearrangement joins TRBV7-2 to TRBJ2-1, with TRBD2 matching 8 bases. The CDR3 has 16 residues. Trimming at V came to 1 base and at J to 5 bases, leaving 7 bases not matched to a gene. Germline lookup yields CDR1 SGHTA and CDR2 FQGNSA. The CDR3 spells CASSLDGTSSHNEQFF. Here the CDR3 DNA reads TGTGCCAGCAGCTTAGACGGGACTAGTAGCCACAATGAGCAGTTCTTC.

The chain joins TRBV5-1 to TRBJ2-5; unclear D gene. The V and J ends lost 4 bases and 4 bases respectively, with 11 bases between them. The CDR3 loop spans 13 amino acids. Germline loops: CDR1 SGHRS, CDR2 YFSETQ. The CDR3 sequence is CASSDRIRETQYF. DNA of the CDR3: TGCGCCAGCAGCGATAGGATTAGAGAGACCCAGTACTTC.

The chain is built from TRBV15 and TRBJ2-5; D is unclear. This CDR3 comprises 14 residues. The germline V gene has CDR1 LNHNV and CDR2 YYDKDF (reference sequence). Trimming stripped 4 bases from V and 5 bases from J, with 14 bases between. Written as DNA, the CDR3 is TGTGCCACCAGCAACGAGCCCCGAAGCGAGACCCAGTACTTC. Its translation is CATSNEPRSETQYF.

This clonotype has only a few counts. The chain employs TRBV7-3 and TRBJ2-4; D remains ambiguous. CDR1 and CDR2 from the germline V gene are SGHTA and FQGTGA. The length of the CDR3 is 17 residues. V was cut by 3 bases and J by 3 bases, with 18 bases left in between. CDR3: CASSLPYESLGKNIQYF. DNA of the CDR3: TGTGCCAGCAGCTTGCCCTATGAGTCCCTCGGCAAAAACATTCAGTACTTC.

This clonotype showed up just a few times. CDR3 sequence (DNA): TGTGCCAGCAGTCGGGGACTGGCGAACAATGAGCAGTTCTTC. As protein: CASSRGLANNEQFF. V gene TRBV6-6 combines with J gene TRBJ2-1, with D possibly TRBD2 on 6 matching bases. The ends were cut back, 5 bases at V and 5 bases at J, with 13 bases in the middle. From germline, CDR1 is MNHNY and CDR2 SVGAGI (reference sequence). CDR3 length: 14 amino acids.

This clonotype appeared a few times. This chain links TRBV28 with TRBJ1-5; 7 bases are shared with TRBD1. The length of the CDR3 is 14 residues. The germline CDR1 and CDR2 sequences are MDHEN and SYDVKM. V lost 6 bases and J lost 7; bases outside the gene matches: 9. The CDR3 protein is CASSPYRGPQPQHF. CDR3 in DNA: TGTGCCAGCAGCCCTTACAGGGGTCCCCAGCCCCAGCATTTT.

This clonotype was found a few times. The chain uses TRBV28 and TRBJ2-3; D is unresolved. The V gene lost 1 base and the J gene lost 6 bases, with 17 bases spanning the gap. The germline gives CDR1 MDHEN, CDR2 SYDVKM. The CDR3 has 16 residues. The CDR3 DNA follows: TGTGCCAGCAGTTTATTAACCGAAAGGGAAGAGGATACGCAGTATTTT. It translates to CASSLLTEREEDTQYF.

The chain couples TRBV29-1 to TRBJ2-4, with 12 bases fitting TRBD2. The length of the CDR3 is 18 residues. Germline V gene data show CDR1 as SQVTM and CDR2 as ANQGSEA. J was trimmed by 1 base and V by 3 bases; bases with no gene match: 10. The DNA of the CDR3 is TGCAGCGTTGAGTTTTCTAGCGGGGGGGCTGTGGCCAAAAACATTCAGTACTTC. Its protein is CSVEFSSGGAVAKNIQYF.

V usage is TRBV20-1 and J usage is TRBJ1-4; no reliable D call. The germline V gene has CDR1 DFQATT and CDR2 SNEGSKA (reference sequence). This CDR3 comprises 14 residues. Between the trimmed V and J ends, which lost 0 bases and 10 bases, there was a span of 15 bases. The CDR3 region is CSARDGQLPGKLFF. DNA for the CDR3: TGCAGTGCTAGAGATGGGCAACTCCCTGGAAAACTGTTTTTT.

DNA of the CDR3: TGTGCCAGCAGCAGAGCCCTAGCGGGGGGCCTACAACGCGAGCAGTTCTTC. This gives the protein CASSRALAGGLQREQFF. V is TRBV28 and J is TRBJ2-1; 11 nucleotides match TRBD2. Germline CDR1 reads MDHEN; CDR2 reads SYDVKM. The CDR3 spans 17 residues. The J segment lost 10 bases and the V segment lost 6 bases, leaving 17 bases of the junction unmatched.

In nucleotides, the CDR3 is TGCAGTGCCCCGGGCGAGCGGGGGATAGCCAAAAACATTCAGTACTTC. It codes for CSAPGERGIAKNIQYF. The V gene is TRBV20-1, the J gene TRBJ2-4, with TRBD2 identical over 8 bases. Trimming removed 6 bases from V and 0 bases from J; junction bases left unmatched: 10. The CDR3 has 16 amino acids. From germline, CDR1 is DFQATT and CDR2 SNEGSKA (reference sequence).

This rearrangement joins TRBV4-1 to TRBJ2-7; TRBD1 matches 9 bases. The V and J ends lost 3 bases and 3 bases, in that order; junction bases with no gene match: 3. CDR3 length: 14 amino acids. Per germline, CDR1 MGHRA and CDR2 YSYEKL. CDR3 nucleotide sequence: TGCGCCAGCAGCCAGGACAGGGGATTCTACGAGCAGTACTTC. It yields the protein CASSQDRGFYEQYF.

V usage is TRBV5-1 and J usage is TRBJ1-2; 8 bases fit TRBD1. The ends lost 4 bases at V and 4 bases at J; junction bases unmatched: 3. From germline, CDR1 is SGHRS and CDR2 YFSETQ. This CDR3 comprises 13 residues. The CDR3 region is CASSIGTGYGYTF. CDR3 nucleotides: TGCGCCAGCAGCATCGGGACAGGCTATGGCTACACCTTC.

This clonotype was recorded a few times. J is TRBJ2-5 and V is TRBV24-1; 8 bases fit TRBD1. This CDR3 has 15 residues. From germline, CDR1 is KGHDR and CDR2 SFDVKD. V lost 4 bases to trimming and J lost 5 bases; unmatched junction nucleotides: 8. The CDR3 region is CATSEGTGGGETQYF. The CDR3 DNA reads as TGTGCCACCAGTGAAGGGACAGGAGGGGGGGAGACCCAGTACTTC.

This clonotype was counted only a few times. The chain has TRBV5-1 and TRBJ2-3; possible D gene TRBD1, 5 bases. Germline V gives CDR1 SGHRS, CDR2 YFSETQ. The CDR3 has 15 residues. Deletions cut 3 bases from V and 2 bases from J, with 13 bases between. This chain's CDR3 is CASSYLGEVTDTQYF. The CDR3 nucleotides read TGCGCCAGCAGCTACCTAGGGGAAGTCACAGATACGCAGTATTTT.

The V gene is TRBV7-2, the J gene TRBJ2-1; D is uncertain. The germline V gene encodes CDR1 SGHTA and CDR2 FQGNSA. The CDR3 is 12 amino acids. V dropped 0 bases and J dropped 5 bases, with 2 bases sitting between them. Here the CDR3 reads CASSLAHNEQFF. DNA of the CDR3: TGTGCCAGCAGCTTAGCCCACAATGAGCAGTTCTTC.

This sequence joins TRBV5-1 and TRBJ2-3, with 7 positions matching TRBD1. CDR1 and CDR2 (germline): SGHRS, YFSETQ. The CDR3 is made up of 15 amino acids. Unmatched junction bases numbered 7, after V lost 4 bases and J lost 2 bases. The CDR3 loop is CASSAGTAITDTQYF. The DNA of the CDR3 is TGCGCCAGCAGCGCCGGGACAGCTATCACAGATACGCAGTATTTT. The full variable domain, rest sourced from reference TRBV5-1 and TRBJ2-3, is KAGVTQTPRYLIKTRGQQVTLSCSPISGHRSVSWYQQTPGQGLQFLFEYFSETQRNKGNFPGRFSGRQFSNSRSEMNVSTLELGDSALYLCASSAGTAITDTQYFGPGTRLTVL.

Only a few counts were recorded for this clonotype. The genes are TRBV15 and TRBJ2-2; the match to TRBD1 covers 9 bases. Germline CDR1 LNHNV, CDR2 YYDKDF (reference sequence). The CDR3 has 16 residues. The ends lost 6 bases at V and 4 bases at J; junction bases unmatched: 9. The CDR3 nucleotides are TGTGCCACCAGATTACAGGGGGCTCATGTCACCGGGGAGCTGTTTTTT. Its translation: CATRLQGAHVTGELFF. The whole variable domain, remainder taken from reference TRBV15 and TRBJ2-2, is DAMVIQNPRYQVTQFGKPVTLSCSQTLNHNVMYWYQQKSSQAPKLLFHYYDKDFNNEADTPDNFQSRRPNTSFCFLDIRSPGLGDTAMYLCATRLQGAHVTGELFFGEGSRLTVL.

The chain couples TRBV2 to TRBJ1-5; D gene unclear. From germline, CDR1 is SNHLY and CDR2 FYNNEI. Trimming shortened V by 4 bases and J by 7 bases, and 14 bases separated the two germline ends. CDR3 length equals 14 residues. The DNA of the CDR3 is TGTGCCAGCAGTGCCGAAGGTGGCGAGCAGCCCCAGCATTTT. This gives the protein CASSAEGGEQPQHF.

This clonotype was picked up a small number of times. This chain connects TRBV11-3 to TRBJ2-1; 12 positions match TRBD2. Germline V gene sequence: CDR1 SGHNT, CDR2 YENEEA. CDR3 length: 15 amino acids. Trimming cost V 5 bases and J 4 bases; bases outside gene matches: 3. Here the CDR3 DNA reads TGTGCCAGCAGCCAGACTAGCGGGAGATACAATGAGCAGTTCTTC. It specifies CASSQTSGRYNEQFF.

Only a few counts were recorded for this clonotype. The chain links TRBV6-1 to TRBJ2-5; D is unclear. V was trimmed by 6 bases and J by 2 bases, leaving 13 bases between them. Germline V gene sequence: CDR1 MNHNS, CDR2 SASEGT. CDR3 length equals 14 residues. CDR3 nucleotides: TGTGCCAGCAGCCCCCAGACTCGGCAAGAGACCCAGTACTTC. Translated, it gives CASSPQTRQETQYF.

This clonotype was seen more than once but under ten times. V and J are TRBV7-6 and TRBJ2-1, with 10 bases lining up with TRBD2. The DNA end lines up better with TRBJ2-5; the J call may be wrong. Per germline, CDR1 SGHVS and CDR2 FNYEAQ. CDR3 length: 15 residues. The CDR3 sequence: CASSPKTSGWETQYF. The CDR3 region has the DNA TGTGCCAGCAGCCCCAAGACTAGCGGGTGGGAGACCCAGTACTTC.